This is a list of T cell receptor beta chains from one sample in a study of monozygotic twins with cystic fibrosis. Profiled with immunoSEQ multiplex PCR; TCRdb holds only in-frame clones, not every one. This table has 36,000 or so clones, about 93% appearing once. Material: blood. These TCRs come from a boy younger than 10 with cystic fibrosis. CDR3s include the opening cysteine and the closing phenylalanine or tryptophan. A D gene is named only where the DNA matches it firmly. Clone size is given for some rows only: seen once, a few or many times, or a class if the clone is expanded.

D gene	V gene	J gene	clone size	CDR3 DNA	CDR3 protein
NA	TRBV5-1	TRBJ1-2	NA	TGCGCCAGCAGCGGGACAAACTATGGCTACACCTTC	CASSGTNYGYTF
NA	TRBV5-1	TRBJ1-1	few	TGCGCCAGCAGCTTGGCCTGGGACGGCTTATTCTTT	CASSLAWDGLFF
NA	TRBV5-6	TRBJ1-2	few	TGTGCCAGCAGCTTGGGGGCAGCCTTCTATGGCTACACCTTC	CASSLGAAFYGYTF
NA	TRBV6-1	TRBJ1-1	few	TGTGCCAGCAGTGAGCGGCGGTGGACTGAAGCTTTCTTT	CASSERRWTEAFF
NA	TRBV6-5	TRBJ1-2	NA	TGTGCCAGCAGTTACTCGTTACCGAACTATGGCTACACCTTC	CASSYSLPNYGYTF
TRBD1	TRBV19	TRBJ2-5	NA	TGTGCCAGTAGCTCCGGGACAGGGAGTGGGACCCAGTACTTC	CASSSGTGSGTQYF
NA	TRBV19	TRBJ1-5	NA	TGTGCCAGTAGTATAGCCGGGGGAGGTCAGCCCCAGCATTTT	CASSIAGGGQPQHF
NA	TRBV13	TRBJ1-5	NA	TGTGCCAGCAGCCAGGGAGGGCAGCCCCAGCATTTT	CASSQGGQPQHF
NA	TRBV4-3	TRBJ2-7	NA	TGCGCCAGCAGCCAAGGACACCGAATCGACGAGCAGTACTTC	CASSQGHRIDEQYF
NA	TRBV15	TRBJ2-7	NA	TGTGCCACCAGCAGAGATAGGGTTGGGGGCGCAGGCCTCGACGAGCAGTACTTC	CATSRDRVGGAGLDEQYF
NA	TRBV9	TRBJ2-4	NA	TGTGCCAGCAGCGTAGAGGCAGGGGAGAACATTCAGTACTTC	CASSVEAGENIQYF
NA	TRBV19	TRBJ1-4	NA	TGTGCCAGTAGTATACCGAAGGGTTACGTTGAAAAACTGTTTTTT	CASSIPKGYVEKLFF
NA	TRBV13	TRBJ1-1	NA	TGTGCCAGCAGCTTCAGACAAGAACTTGAAGCTTTCTTT	CASSFRQELEAFF
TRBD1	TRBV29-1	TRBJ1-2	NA	TGCAGCACCCCAGACAGGGCGGATGGCTACACCTTC	CSTPDRADGYTF
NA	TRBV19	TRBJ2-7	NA	TGTGCCAGTAGTAACGGCTACGAGCAGTACTTC	CASSNGYEQYF
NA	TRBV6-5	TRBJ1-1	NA	TGTGCCAGCAGCCCCGGTCCAAAGACTGAAGCTTTCTTT	CASSPGPKTEAFF
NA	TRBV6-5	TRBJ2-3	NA	TGTGCCAGCAGTTACGGGAGTGAGAGCACAGATACGCAGTATTTT	CASSYGSESTDTQYF
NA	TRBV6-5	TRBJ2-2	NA	TGTGCCAGCAGTTCTACAGGGAACACCGGGGAGCTGTTTTTT	CASSSTGNTGELFF
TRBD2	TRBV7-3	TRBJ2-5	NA	TGTGCCAGCAGCTTAACCGGGACTAGGGAAGAGACCCAGTACTTC	CASSLTGTREETQYF
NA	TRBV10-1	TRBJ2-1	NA	TGCGCCACCCTTACTATCGGGGGGCGGTACAATGAGCAGTTCTTC	CATLTIGGRYNEQFF
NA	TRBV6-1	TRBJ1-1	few	TGTGCCAGCAGTCCAGCCCTTGAGAAAACTTTCTTT	CASSPALEKTFF
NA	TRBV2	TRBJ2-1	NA	TGTGCCAGCAGTGAAGCTATGAGGGGGGCCTACAATGAGCAGTTCTTC	CASSEAMRGAYNEQFF
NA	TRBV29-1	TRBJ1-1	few	TGCAGCGTTGTCGGGGTTGACACTGAAGCTTTCTTT	CSVVGVDTEAFF
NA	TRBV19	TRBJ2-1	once	TGTGCCAGTAGTCACCCCTCCTGGTCGGACAATGAGCAGTTCTTC	CASSHPSWSDNEQFF
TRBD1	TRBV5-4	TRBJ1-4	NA	TGTGCCAGCAGCTTGTTTCGGGACAGCTCTTATCCAACTAATGAAAAACTGTTTTTT	CASSLFRDSSYPTNEKLFF
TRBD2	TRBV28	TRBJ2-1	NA	TGTGCCAGCAGTTCTCTAGCGGGGGGCCACTACAATGAGCAGTTCTTC	CASSSLAGGHYNEQFF
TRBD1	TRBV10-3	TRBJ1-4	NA	TGTGCCATCAGTGAGTCGACAGGGGATAATGAAAAACTGTTTTTT	CAISESTGDNEKLFF
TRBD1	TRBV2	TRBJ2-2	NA	TGTGCCAGCAAACAGGGGGAGTTAGTCGGGGAGCTGTTTTTT	CASKQGELVGELFF
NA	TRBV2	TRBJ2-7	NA	TGTGCCAGCAGATCGGGACAAGCCTACGAGCAGTACTTC	CASRSGQAYEQYF
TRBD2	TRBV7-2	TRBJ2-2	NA	TGTGCCAGCAGCTTCGCCGGGACTAGAAACACCGGGGAGCTGTTTTTT	CASSFAGTRNTGELFF
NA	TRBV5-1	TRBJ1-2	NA	TGCGCCAGCAGTTATGGCCATTCCGGGACACCACTATATGGCTACACCTTC	CASSYGHSGTPLYGYTF
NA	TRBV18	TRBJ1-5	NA	TGTGCCAGCTCTACTAGGGACGAAGAACAGCCCCAGCATTTT	CASSTRDEEQPQHF
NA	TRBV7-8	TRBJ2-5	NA	TGTGCCAGCAGCCCTTCGGTCGCTGGGGAGACCCAGTACTTC	CASSPSVAGETQYF
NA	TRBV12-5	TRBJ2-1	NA	TGTGCTAGTGGTTTGATTGGCAATGAGCAGTTCTTC	CASGLIGNEQFF
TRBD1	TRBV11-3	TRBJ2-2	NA	TGTGCCAGCAGCACATTCCTGGGACAGACCGGGGAGCTGTTTTTT	CASSTFLGQTGELFF
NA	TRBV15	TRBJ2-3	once	TGTGCCACCAGCAGAGAGTGGCGGACAGATACGCAGTATTTT	CATSREWRTDTQYF
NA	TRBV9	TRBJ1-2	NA	TGTGCCAGCAGCGTAGTGGCAGACGATTACTATGGCTACACCTTC	CASSVVADDYYGYTF